This T cell receptor (beta chain) was recorded in a study of cytomegalovirus exposure and HLA in healthy donors. This CDR3 has 15 residues. Germline V gives CDR1 SGHKS, CDR2 YYEKEE (reference sequence). The V end was cut by 6 bases, the J end by 4 bases, with 17 bases between. General observations from the study: Prior analysis indicated that the majority of TCR beta V segments exhibited productivity approximately 87% or approximately 30% of the time. The study carried out a later analysis of TCR beta sequences. It associated about 15,000 of them with specific HLA alleles at a false discovery rate of 0.05. Later analysis associated a missense DCLRE1C variant with TCR beta V- and J-gene trimming.

13 Jbeta primers and 60 Vbeta primers were used for the PCR. Study processing details: As a later analysis found, there were about 80 million unique TCR beta chains, of which approximately 10 million were shared. Data came from immunoSEQ multiplex PCR; TCRdb stores just in-frame clones and leaves some out. V and J calls plus clone size are reproduced from that table; the DNA served to infer D and trimming. Of about 150,000 clones listed, 84% are singletons. A remark on this clone: What it recognizes is unknown.

The sample was PBMCs. This chain joins TRBV5-5 and TRBJ1-5, with no clear D. This clonotype originated in a boy aged 2 to 9 in good health and CMV-seronegative. As DNA, the CDR3 is TGTGCCAGCACTCTTTCGTATGCGGGGAATCAGCCCCAGCATTTT. This gives the protein CASTLSYAGNQPQHF.